The clone carrying this TCR beta chain is medium-sized by share. Its specificity is not known. Every individual TCR cDNA molecule carried its own unique molecular identifier, which allowed correction of PCR and sequencing errors. TCRdb reprocessed the 5' RACE reads with MiXCR, giving one entry per CDR3 protein. The table includes about 9,300 distinct CDR3 sequences, 6% to 6.5% detected once. The time point: sample taken at primary tumor resection. Sequencing covered unsorted whole RNA taken from tumor, nontumor lung or frozen PBMC. J lost 5 bases, V lost 7 bases, and 15 bases had no gene match. Germline V gene sequence: CDR1 MNHEY, CDR2 SVGEGT. The CDR3 is 17 amino acids. The data were taken from a study of spatial heterogeneity in lung cancer. As for the study in general: A module score for T cells, taken from matched bulk RNA-seq, correlated strongly with TCR transcript counts in tumor regions. Findings of the study overall: It was found that expanded intratumoral alpha and beta TCR counts tracked tumor mutation counts.

The sequencing here drew on lung tumor tissue, taken at surgery. The chain links TRBV6-2 or TRBV6-3 to TRBJ2-2; 8 bases align to TRBD1. The TCR sequence derives from a male donor with early-stage non-small cell lung cancer. CDR3 nucleotides: TGTGCCAGCAAGGCCGAGGGACAGGCGATCGGGACCGGGGAGCTGTTTTTT. Its protein product is CASKAEGQAIGTGELFF.